The source of this T cell receptor (beta chain) is a study of response to subunit inactivated influenza vaccine. Study-level findings and limits: Authors suggested each seasonal flu vaccination may recruit only limited numbers of new T cells.

The CDR3 contains 14 residues. Germline V CDR1 and CDR2: SGHTA, FQGNSA. Each CDR3 protein is one row after TCRdb ran MiXCR on the RT-PCR reads. Among under 850,000 distinct CDR3 sequences listed, approximately 17% were seen once. About this clonotype: Its antigen remains unknown. Relative to the germline gene, one junction end is altered; a read error may explain this.

The sequences come from PBMCs from blood, collected 5 to 6 days after vaccination. The TCR originated in a man in his fifties who received an inactivated influenza vaccine. This chain connects TRBV7-2 to TRBJ2-7; 9 nucleotides align to TRBD2. The CDR3 bases are TGTGCCGGCAGCTCCGGGACTAGCTCCAACGAGCAGTACTTC. It yields the protein CAGSSGTSSNEQYF.